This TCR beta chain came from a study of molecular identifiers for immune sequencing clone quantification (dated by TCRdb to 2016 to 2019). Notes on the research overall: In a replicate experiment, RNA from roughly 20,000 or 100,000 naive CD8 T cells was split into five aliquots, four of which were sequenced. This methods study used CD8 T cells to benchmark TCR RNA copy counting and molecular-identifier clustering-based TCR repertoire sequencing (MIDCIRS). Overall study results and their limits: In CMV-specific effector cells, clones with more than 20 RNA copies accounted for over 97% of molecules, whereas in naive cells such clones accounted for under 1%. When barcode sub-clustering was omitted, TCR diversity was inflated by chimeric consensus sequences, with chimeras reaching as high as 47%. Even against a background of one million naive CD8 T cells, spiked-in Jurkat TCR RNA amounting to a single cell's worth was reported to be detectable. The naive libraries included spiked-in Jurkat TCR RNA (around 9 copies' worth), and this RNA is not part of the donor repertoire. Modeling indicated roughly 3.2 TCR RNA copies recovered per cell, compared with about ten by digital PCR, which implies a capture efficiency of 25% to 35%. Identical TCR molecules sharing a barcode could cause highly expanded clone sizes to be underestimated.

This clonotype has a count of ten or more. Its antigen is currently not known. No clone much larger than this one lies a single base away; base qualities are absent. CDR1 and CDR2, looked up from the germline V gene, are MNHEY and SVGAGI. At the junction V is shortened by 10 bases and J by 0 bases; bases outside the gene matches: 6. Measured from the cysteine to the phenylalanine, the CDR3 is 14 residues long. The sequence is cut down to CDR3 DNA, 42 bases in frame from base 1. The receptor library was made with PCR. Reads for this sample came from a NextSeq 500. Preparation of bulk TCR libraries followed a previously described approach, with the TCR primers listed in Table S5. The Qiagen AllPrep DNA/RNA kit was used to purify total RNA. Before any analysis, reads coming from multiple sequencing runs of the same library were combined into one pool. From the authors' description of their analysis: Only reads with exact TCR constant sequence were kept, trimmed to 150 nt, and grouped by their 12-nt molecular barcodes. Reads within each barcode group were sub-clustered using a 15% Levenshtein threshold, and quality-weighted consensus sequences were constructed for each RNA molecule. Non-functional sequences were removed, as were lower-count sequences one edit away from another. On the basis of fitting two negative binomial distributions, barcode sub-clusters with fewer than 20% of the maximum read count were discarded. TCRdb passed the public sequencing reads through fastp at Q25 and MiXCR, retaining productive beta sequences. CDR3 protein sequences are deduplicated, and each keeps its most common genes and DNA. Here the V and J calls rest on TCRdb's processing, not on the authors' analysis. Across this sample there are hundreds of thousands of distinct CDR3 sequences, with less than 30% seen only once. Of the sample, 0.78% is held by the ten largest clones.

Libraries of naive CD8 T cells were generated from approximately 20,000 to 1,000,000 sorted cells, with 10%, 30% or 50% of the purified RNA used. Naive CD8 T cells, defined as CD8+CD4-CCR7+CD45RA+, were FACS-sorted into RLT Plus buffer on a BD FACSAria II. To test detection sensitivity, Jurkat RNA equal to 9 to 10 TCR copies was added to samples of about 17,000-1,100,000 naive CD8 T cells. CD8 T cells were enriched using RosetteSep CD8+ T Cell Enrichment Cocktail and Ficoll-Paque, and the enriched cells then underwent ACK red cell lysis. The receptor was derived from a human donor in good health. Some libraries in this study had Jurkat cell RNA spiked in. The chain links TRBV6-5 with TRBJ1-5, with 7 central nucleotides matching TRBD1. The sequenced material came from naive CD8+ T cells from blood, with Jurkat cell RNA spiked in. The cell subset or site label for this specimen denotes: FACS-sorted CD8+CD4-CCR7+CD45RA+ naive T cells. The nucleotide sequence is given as TGTGCCACCGGGGGGGACAGTAGCAATCAGCCCCAGCATTTT. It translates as CATGGDSSNQPQHF.